This T cell receptor beta chain derives from a study of CD8 T cells in Susac syndrome. A quantity of roughly 0.5 to 1 ug RNA underwent reverse transcription using random hexamers. TCRdb ran MiXCR on the immunoSEQ multiplex PCR reads and lists one entry per CDR3 protein. The table lists around 230,000 distinct CDR3 sequences, 90% to 97% of them singletons, with about 0.095% in the top ten. Regarding the study as a whole: The CD4+ T cell repertoires that were profiled in Susac syndrome showed no clonal expansion.

With regard to this clonotype: Its cognate antigen is unknown.

Trimming took 8 bases from V and 2 from J; bases not matched to a gene: 7. The V gene's germline CDR1 is DFQATT and CDR2 SNEGSKA (reference sequence). The CDR3 has 13 amino acids. From blood CD8+ and CD4+ T cells, TCR beta sequences were generated. Sequenced sample: CD4+ T cells from PBMCs. The receptor was isolated from a human donor with Susac syndrome. The chain links TRBV20-1 to TRBJ2-3, with 7 nucleotides matching TRBD2. CDR3 nucleotide sequence: TGCAGTTTCGGGACTACAGACACAGATACGCAGTATTTT. Translating it yields CSFGTTDTDTQYF.